This record looks at one T cell receptor (beta chain) sequence and its context. From germline, CDR1 is SNHLY and CDR2 FYNNEI. The length of the CDR3 is 14 residues. The germline V and J ends were trimmed by 3 bases and 0 bases, with 6 bases remaining between them. These data come from a study of shared clonotypes between healthy human individuals. Study-wide background: Researchers assigned three CD4 naive, three CD4 memory, two CD8 naive and one CD8 memory plate to each donor.

Positive CCR7 selection of CD45RO-negative cells yielded the naive CD8 cells, and terminally differentiated effector memory CD45RA+ cells were excluded. Genomic DNA of each subset was evenly split across several immunoSEQ plates. Profiled with immunoSEQ multiplex PCR; TCRdb holds only in-frame clones, not every one. The table includes over 750,000 clones, approximately 97% detected once. The gene calls are TRBV2 and TRBJ1-5; D is unclear. This clonotype was sampled from a man aged 25 to 45 in good health. Sequencing input: naive CD8+ T cells sorted from blood. The DNA of the CDR3 is TGTGCCAGCAGTGATTGGGTTAGCAATCAGCCCCAGCATTTT. Amino acid sequence: CASSDWVSNQPQHF.